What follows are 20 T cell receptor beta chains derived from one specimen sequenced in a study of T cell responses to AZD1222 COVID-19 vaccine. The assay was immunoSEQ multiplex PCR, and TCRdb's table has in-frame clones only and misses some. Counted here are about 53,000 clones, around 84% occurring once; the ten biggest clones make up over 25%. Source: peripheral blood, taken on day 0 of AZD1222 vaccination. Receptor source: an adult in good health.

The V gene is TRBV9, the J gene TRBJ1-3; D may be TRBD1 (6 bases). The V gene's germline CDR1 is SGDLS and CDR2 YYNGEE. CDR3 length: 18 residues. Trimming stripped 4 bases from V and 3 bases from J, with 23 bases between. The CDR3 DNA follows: TGTGCCAGCAGCCCCTCGGTCCCGGGGGCCCCGCTTGGAAACACCATATATTTT. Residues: CASSPSVPGAPLGNTIYF.

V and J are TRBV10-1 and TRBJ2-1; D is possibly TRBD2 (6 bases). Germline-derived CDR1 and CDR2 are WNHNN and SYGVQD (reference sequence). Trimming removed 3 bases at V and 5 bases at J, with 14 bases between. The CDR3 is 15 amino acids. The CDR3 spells CASSDTGTGDNEQFF. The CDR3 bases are TGCGCCAGCAGTGACACCGGGACGGGGGACAATGAGCAGTTCTTC.

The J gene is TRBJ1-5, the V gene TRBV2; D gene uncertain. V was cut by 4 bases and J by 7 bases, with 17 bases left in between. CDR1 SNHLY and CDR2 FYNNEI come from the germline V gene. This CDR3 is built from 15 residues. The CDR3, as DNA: TGTGCCAGCAGTGTCTCACTCATTAGTGACCAGCCCCAGCATTTT. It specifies CASSVSLISDQPQHF.

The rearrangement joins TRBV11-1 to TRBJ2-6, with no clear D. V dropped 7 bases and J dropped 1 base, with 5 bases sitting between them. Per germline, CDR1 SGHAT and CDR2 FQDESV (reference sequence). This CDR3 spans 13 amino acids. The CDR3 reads CASKGSGANVLTF. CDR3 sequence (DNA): TGTGCCAGCAAGGGATCTGGGGCCAACGTCCTGACTTTC.

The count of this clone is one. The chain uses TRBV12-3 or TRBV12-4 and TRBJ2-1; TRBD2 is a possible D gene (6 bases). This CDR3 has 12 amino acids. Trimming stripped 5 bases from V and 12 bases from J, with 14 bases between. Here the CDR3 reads CASSPSRGGQFF. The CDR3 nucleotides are TGTGCCAGCAGTCCCTCCCGGGGAGGGCAGTTCTTC.

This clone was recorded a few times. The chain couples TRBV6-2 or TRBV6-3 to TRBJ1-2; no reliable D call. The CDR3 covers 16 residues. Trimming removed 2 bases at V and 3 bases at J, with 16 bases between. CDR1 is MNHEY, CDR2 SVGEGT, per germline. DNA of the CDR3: TGTGCCAGCAGTTACCCGGCCCGGATGCTGGACTATGGCTACACCTTC. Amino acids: CASSYPARMLDYGYTF.

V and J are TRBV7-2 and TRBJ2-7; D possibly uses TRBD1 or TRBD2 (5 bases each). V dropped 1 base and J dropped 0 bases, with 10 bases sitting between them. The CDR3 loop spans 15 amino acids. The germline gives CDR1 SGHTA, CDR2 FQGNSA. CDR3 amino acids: CASSLGGTSSYEQYF. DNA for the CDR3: TGTGCCAGCAGCTTAGGAGGGACGAGCTCCTACGAGCAGTACTTC.

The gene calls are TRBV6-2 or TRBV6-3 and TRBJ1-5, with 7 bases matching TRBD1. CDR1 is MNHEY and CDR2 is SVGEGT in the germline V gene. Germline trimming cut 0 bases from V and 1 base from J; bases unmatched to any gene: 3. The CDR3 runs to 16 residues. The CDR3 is CASSYSRGRSNQPQHF. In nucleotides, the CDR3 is TGTGCCAGCAGTTACTCGAGGGGGCGAAGCAATCAGCCCCAGCATTTT.

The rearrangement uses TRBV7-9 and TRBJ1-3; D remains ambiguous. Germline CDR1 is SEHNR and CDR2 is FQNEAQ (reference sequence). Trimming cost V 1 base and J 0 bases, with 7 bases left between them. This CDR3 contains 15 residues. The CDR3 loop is CASSLDRGSGNTIYF. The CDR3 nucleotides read TGTGCCAGCAGCTTAGACCGGGGCTCTGGAAACACCATATATTTT.

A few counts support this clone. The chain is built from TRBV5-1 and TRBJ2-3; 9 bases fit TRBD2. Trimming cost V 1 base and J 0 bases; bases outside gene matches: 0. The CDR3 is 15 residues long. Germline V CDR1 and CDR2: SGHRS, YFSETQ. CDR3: CASSLTSGSTDTQYF. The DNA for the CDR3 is TGCGCCAGCAGCTTGACTAGCGGGAGCACAGATACGCAGTATTTT.

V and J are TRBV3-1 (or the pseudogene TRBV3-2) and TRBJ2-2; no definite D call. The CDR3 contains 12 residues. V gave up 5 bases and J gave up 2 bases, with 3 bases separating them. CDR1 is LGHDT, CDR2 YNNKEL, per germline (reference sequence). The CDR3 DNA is TGTGCCAGCAGCGTAAACACCGGGGAGCTGTTTTTT. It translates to CASSVNTGELFF.

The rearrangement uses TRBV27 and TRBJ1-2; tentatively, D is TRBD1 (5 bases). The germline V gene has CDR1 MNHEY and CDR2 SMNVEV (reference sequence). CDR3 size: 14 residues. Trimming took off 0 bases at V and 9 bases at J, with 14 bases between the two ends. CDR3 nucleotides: TGTGCCAGCAGTTTATCAGGGGCAGACTTCAGCTACACCTTC. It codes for CASSLSGADFSYTF.

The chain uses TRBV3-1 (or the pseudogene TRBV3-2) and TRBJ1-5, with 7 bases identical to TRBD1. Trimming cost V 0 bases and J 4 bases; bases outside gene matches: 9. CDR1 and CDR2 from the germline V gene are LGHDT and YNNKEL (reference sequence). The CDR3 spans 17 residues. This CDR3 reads CASSQDKKTGANQPQHF. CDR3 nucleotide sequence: TGTGCCAGCAGCCAAGATAAGAAAACAGGGGCAAATCAGCCCCAGCATTTT.

CDR3 amino acids: CASSSLDRPNTEAFF. CDR3 nucleotide sequence: TGTGCCAGCAGCTCTTTGGACCGACCGAACACTGAAGCTTTCTTT. This chain links TRBV7-9 with TRBJ1-1; D is unresolved. CDR1 is SEHNR and CDR2 is FQNEAQ in the germline V gene (reference sequence). The CDR3 runs to 15 residues. Trimming left V 4 bases short and J 1 base short, with 13 bases between.

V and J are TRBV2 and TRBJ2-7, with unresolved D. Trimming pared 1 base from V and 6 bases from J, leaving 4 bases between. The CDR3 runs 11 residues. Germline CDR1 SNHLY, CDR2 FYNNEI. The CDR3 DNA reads TGTGCCAGCAGTGAAGAAGTCGAGCAGTACTTC. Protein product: CASSEEVEQYF.

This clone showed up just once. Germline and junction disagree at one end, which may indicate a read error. CDR3 nucleotide sequence: TGTGCCAGCAGCTTAGATTCCGGGCAGTCCTCCGAGCAGTACTTC. As protein: CASSLDSGQSSEQYF. The V gene is TRBV11-2, the J gene TRBJ2-7, with D hard to call. The CDR3 runs to 15 residues. Germline V lookup: CDR1 SGHAT, CDR2 FQNNGV.

The CDR3 DNA follows: TGTGCCAGCAGTTACGAGTCAATGAACACTGAAGCTTTCTTT. Its protein is CASSYESMNTEAFF. The genes are TRBV6-5 and TRBJ1-1; unclear D gene. This CDR3 is built from 14 residues. The V end lost 2 bases, the J end lost 0 bases, and 7 bases lay between the germline ends. Germline V gene data show CDR1 as MNHEY and CDR2 as SVGAGI.

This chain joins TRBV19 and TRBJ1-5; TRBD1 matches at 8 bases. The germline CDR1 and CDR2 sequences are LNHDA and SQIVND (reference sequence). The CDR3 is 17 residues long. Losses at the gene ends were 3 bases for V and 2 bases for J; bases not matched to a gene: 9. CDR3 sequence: CASSMGVDRVGNQPQHF. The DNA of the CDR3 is TGTGCCAGTAGTATGGGTGTGGACAGGGTGGGCAATCAGCCCCAGCATTTT.

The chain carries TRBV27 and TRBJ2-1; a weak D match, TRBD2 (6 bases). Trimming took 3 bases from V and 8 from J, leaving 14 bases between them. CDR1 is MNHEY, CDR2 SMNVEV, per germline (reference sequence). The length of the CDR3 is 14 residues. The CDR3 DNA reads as TGTGCCAGCAGTTTTGACGGGAGTTTTTATGAGCAGTTCTTC. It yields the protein CASSFDGSFYEQFF.

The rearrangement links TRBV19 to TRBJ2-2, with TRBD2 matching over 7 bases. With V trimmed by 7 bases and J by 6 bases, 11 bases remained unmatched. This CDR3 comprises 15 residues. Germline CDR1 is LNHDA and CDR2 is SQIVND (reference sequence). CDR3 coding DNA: TGTGCCAGTAATCCGGAGGCTAGCGGCCCCGGGGAGCTGTTTTTT. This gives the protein CASNPEASGPGELFF. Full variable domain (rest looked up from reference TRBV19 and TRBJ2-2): DGGITQSPKYLFRKEGQNVTLSCEQNLNHDAMYWYRQDPGQGLRLIYYSQIVNDFQKGDIAEGYSVSREKKESFPLTVTSAQKNPTAFYLCASNPEASGPGELFFGEGSRLTVL.